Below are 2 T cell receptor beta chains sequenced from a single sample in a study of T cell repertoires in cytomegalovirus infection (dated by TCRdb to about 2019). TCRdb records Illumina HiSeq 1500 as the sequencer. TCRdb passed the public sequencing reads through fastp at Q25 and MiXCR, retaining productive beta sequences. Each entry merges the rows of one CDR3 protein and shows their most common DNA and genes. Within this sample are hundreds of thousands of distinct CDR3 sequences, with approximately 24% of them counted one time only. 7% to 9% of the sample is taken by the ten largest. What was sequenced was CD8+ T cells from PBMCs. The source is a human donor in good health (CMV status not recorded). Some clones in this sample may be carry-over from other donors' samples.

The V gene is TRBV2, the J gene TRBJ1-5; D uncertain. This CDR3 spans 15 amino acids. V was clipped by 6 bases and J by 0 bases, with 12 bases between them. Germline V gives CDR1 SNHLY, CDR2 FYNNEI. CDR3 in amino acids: CASRLGSYSNQPQHF. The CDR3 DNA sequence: TGTGCCAGCAGACTAGGGAGTTATAGCAATCAGCCCCAGCATTTT.

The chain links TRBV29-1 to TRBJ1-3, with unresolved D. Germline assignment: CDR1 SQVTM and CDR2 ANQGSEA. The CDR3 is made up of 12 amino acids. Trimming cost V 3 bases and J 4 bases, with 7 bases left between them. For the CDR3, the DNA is TGCAGCGTTGAGCTTCGGGGAAACACCATATATTTT. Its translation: CSVELRGNTIYF. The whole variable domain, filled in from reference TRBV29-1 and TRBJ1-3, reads SAVISQKPSRDICQRGTSLTIQCQVDSQVTMMFWYRQQPGQSLTLIATANQGSEATYESGFVIDKFPISRPNLTFSTLTVSNMSPEDSSIYLCSVELRGNTIYFGEGSWLTVV.